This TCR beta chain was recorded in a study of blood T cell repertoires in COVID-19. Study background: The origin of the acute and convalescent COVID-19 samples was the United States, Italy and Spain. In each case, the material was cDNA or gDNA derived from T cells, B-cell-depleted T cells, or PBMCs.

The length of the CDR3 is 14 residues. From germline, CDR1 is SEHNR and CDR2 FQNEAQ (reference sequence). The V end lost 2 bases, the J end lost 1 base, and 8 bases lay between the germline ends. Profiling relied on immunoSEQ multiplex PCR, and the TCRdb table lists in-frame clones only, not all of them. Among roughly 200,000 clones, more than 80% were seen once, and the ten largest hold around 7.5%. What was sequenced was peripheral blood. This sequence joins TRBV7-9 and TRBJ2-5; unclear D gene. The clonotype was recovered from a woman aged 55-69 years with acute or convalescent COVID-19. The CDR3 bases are TGTGCCAGCAGCTTACAAGCTACCCAAGAGACCCAGTACTTC. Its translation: CASSLQATQETQYF.